These 20 T cell receptor beta chains originate from one sample sequenced in a study of T-cell reconstitution after alpha-beta-depleted transplantation in children. As it was prepared, the TCRbeta library received unique molecular identifiers. TCRdb analysed the PCR reads with MiXCR anew, one entry per CDR3 protein. The sample includes approximately 400,000 distinct CDR3 sequences, approximately 10% of them seen just once. Material: PBMCs from the stem cell graft donor, obtained from the stem cell graft. Source of these receptors: a human donor who donated a stem cell graft to a child with acute myeloid leukemia.

This clonotype was seen only a few times. DNA for the CDR3: TGTGCCAGCAGAAAAAACACAGGGGATCAGCCCCAGCATTTT. Translated, it gives CASRKNTGDQPQHF. The chain couples TRBV2 to TRBJ1-5; 7 bases line up with TRBD1. Per the germline V gene, CDR1 is SNHLY and CDR2 is FYNNEI. The CDR3 runs to 14 residues. V was pared by 6 bases and J by 5 bases, with 7 bases of the junction left unmatched.

In this sample, this clonotype turned up a few times. J is TRBJ1-2 and V is TRBV7-9, with 7 positions matching TRBD1. Losses at the gene ends were 3 bases for V and 8 bases for J; bases not matched to a gene: 9. In germline, CDR1 is SEHNR, CDR2 FQNEAQ (reference sequence). The length of the CDR3 is 14 residues. The CDR3 region is CASSFKGAAFGYTF. CDR3 nucleotide sequence: TGTGCCAGCAGCTTCAAGGGGGCGGCCTTCGGCTACACCTTC.

The chain uses TRBV12-3 or TRBV12-4 and TRBJ2-7, with 7 bases aligning to TRBD1. J gave up 6 bases and V 1 base, and 6 bases lay outside the gene matches. The CDR3 has 14 residues. As DNA, the CDR3 is TGTGCCAGCAGTTTAGGGGACAGAAGAGGCGAGCAGTACTTC. Its translation: CASSLGDRRGEQYF.

This clonotype was detected a few times. This chain links TRBV4-2 with TRBJ2-1; D might be TRBD1 or TRBD2, each matching 6 bases. CDR3 length equals 17 residues. The V gene lost 0 bases and the J gene lost 5 bases, with 17 bases spanning the gap. The germline gives CDR1 LGHNA, CDR2 YNFKEQ. Here the CDR3 DNA reads TGTGCCAGCAGCCAAGAGGTCCGGGGGCTTACCCACAATGAGCAGTTCTTC. Translated: CASSQEVRGLTHNEQFF.

The chain joins TRBV25-1 to TRBJ2-2; TRBD1 aligns across 9 bases. V was pared by 6 bases and J by 6 bases, with 11 bases of the junction left unmatched. The V gene's germline CDR1 is MGHDK and CDR2 SYGVNS. CDR3 length: 16 amino acids. CDR3 nucleotides: TGTGCCAGCAGCGGGACAGGGCCAGTTTCTTCCGGGGAGCTGTTTTTT. Residues: CASSGTGPVSSGELFF.

This clonotype was detected a few times. This rearrangement joins TRBV6-5 to TRBJ2-4, with TRBD1 matching 9 bases. The CDR3 covers 19 residues. Germline V gives CDR1 MNHEY, CDR2 SVGAGI. With 3 bases clipped from V and 0 bases from J, the junction kept 12 bases outside the gene matches. In nucleotides, the CDR3 is TGTGCCAGCAGTTATTACCGGGACAGGGAATCTTTAGCCAAAAACATTCAGTACTTC. It is translated as CASSYYRDRESLAKNIQYF.

V usage is TRBV20-1 and J usage is TRBJ2-7; a weak D match, TRBD2 (6 bases). CDR3 length equals 15 residues. Germline V CDR1 and CDR2: DFQATT, SNEGSKA (reference sequence). Trimming took off 3 bases at V and 1 base at J, with 16 bases between the two ends. CDR3 sequence: CSASQLGDSSYEQYF. CDR3 DNA: TGCAGTGCTAGTCAGCTCGGGGACTCATCCTACGAGCAGTACTTC.

This clonotype was counted only a few times. The rearrangement uses TRBV7-9 and TRBJ2-7; TRBD1 is a possible D gene (6 bases). Trimming removed 6 bases at V and 3 bases at J, with 12 bases between. The CDR3 extends over 13 amino acids. Germline V gene data show CDR1 as SEHNR and CDR2 as FQNEAQ (reference sequence). The CDR3 coding sequence is TGTGCCAGCAGTAAGACAGGCGTCTACGAGCAGTACTTC. This encodes CASSKTGVYEQYF.

This clonotype was observed at least ten times. The chain has TRBV10-1 and TRBJ2-2, with TRBD2 matching 7 bases. This CDR3 contains 18 residues. The V gene's germline CDR1 is WNHNN and CDR2 SYGVQD (reference sequence). The V gene end was trimmed by 0 bases and the J gene end by 2 bases; junction bases not matched to a gene: 9. For the CDR3, the DNA is TGCGCCAGCAGTGAGTCATTTAGGCTAGCGGCTAACACCGGGGAGCTGTTTTTT. Translated, it gives CASSESFRLAANTGELFF.

This clonotype has only a few counts. The chain links TRBV5-6 to TRBJ1-5; 10 bases align to TRBD1. The CDR3 runs to 15 residues. Trimming cost V 4 bases and J 3 bases; bases outside gene matches: 4. Germline V gives CDR1 SGHDT, CDR2 YYEEEE. The CDR3 reads CASSPGTGDNQPQHF. CDR3 nucleotide sequence: TGTGCCAGCAGCCCCGGGACAGGGGACAATCAGCCCCAGCATTTT. Full variable domain (missing parts from reference TRBV5-6 and TRBJ1-5): DAGVTQSPTHLIKTRGQQVTLRCSPKSGHDTVSWYQQALGQGPQFIFQYYEEEERQRGNFPDRFSGHQFPNYSSELNVNALLLGDSALYLCASSPGTGDNQPQHFGDGTRLSIL.

This clonotype was detected a few times. Written as DNA, the CDR3 is TGTGCCAGCAGCCCGAAGGTGGTAGCCTACAATGAGCAGTTCTTC. Its translation: CASSPKVVAYNEQFF. The rearrangement links TRBV11-2 to TRBJ2-1, with no clear D. The CDR3 covers 15 residues. V was pared by 5 bases and J by 2 bases, with 13 bases between. The germline V gene has CDR1 SGHAT and CDR2 FQNNGV.

This clonotype was counted many times. The chain is built from TRBV5-1 and TRBJ2-3; the match to TRBD2 covers 16 bases. CDR3 length: 18 amino acids. The V and J ends lost 5 bases and 1 base, in that order; junction bases with no gene match: 7. Per the germline V gene, CDR1 is SGHRS and CDR2 is YFSETQ. CDR3 sequence: CASSYGTSGGAGTDTQYF. CDR3 DNA: TGCGCCAGCAGTTACGGGACTAGCGGGGGGGCTGGCACAGATACGCAGTATTTT.

This chain uses TRBV12-3 or TRBV12-4 with TRBJ2-3, with D uncertain. The CDR3 length is 14 residues. Trimming pared 6 bases from V and 6 bases from J, leaving 16 bases between. The CDR3: CASSRGRAGDTQYF. The DNA of the CDR3 is TGTGCCAGCAGCCGAGGTCGGGCCGGGGATACGCAGTATTTT.

The CDR3 loop reads CASSSGIRAADTQYF. The CDR3 region has the DNA TGTGCCAGCAGCTCAGGGATTAGGGCCGCAGATACGCAGTATTTT. V usage is TRBV6-1 and J usage is TRBJ2-3, with D tentatively TRBD1 (5 bases). This CDR3 contains 15 residues. V gave up 6 bases and J gave up 4 bases, with 17 bases separating them. The germline gives CDR1 MNHNS, CDR2 SASEGT.

The chain uses TRBV5-1 and TRBJ2-5; TRBD1 matches at 7 bases. Trimming removed 0 bases from V and 5 bases from J; junction bases left unmatched: 7. Germline V gene lookup returns CDR1 SGHRS and CDR2 YFSETQ. The CDR3 runs to 15 residues. The chain's CDR3 is CASSLEWTGQETQYF. The CDR3 coding sequence is TGCGCCAGCAGCTTGGAGTGGACAGGCCAGGAGACCCAGTACTTC.

This clonotype was detected a few times. The chain couples TRBV6-5 to TRBJ2-1, with 10 bases lining up with TRBD2. Trimming cost V 0 bases and J 1 base; bases outside gene matches: 9. The V gene's germline CDR1 is MNHEY and CDR2 SVGAGI. The CDR3 is 19 residues long. CDR3 in amino acids: CASSYSSSGGLISYNEQFF. The CDR3, as DNA: TGTGCCAGCAGTTACTCGTCTAGCGGGGGCCTAATTTCCTACAATGAGCAGTTCTTC.

The chain has TRBV24-1 and TRBJ2-1, with D perhaps matching TRBD1 (7 bases). This CDR3 spans 14 amino acids. The V end lost 4 bases, the J end lost 7 bases, and 13 bases lay between the germline ends. CDR1 is KGHDR, CDR2 SFDVKD, per germline. CDR3 in DNA: TGTGCCACCAGTGACCCGACAGGGAGGAATGAGCAGTTCTTC. Encoded protein: CATSDPTGRNEQFF.

The table lists this clonotype with a few counts. The V and J genes are TRBV7-2 and TRBJ2-7, with a possible D match to TRBD2 (6 bases). V shed 2 bases and J shed 2 bases, with 13 bases lying between them. Looked up from germline, CDR1 is SGHTA and CDR2 is FQGNSA. The CDR3 length is 15 residues. This chain's CDR3 is CASSLSSGGTYEQYF. Here the CDR3 DNA reads TGTGCCAGCAGCTTAAGTTCCGGGGGAACCTACGAGCAGTACTTC.

The rearrangement joins TRBV12-3 or TRBV12-4 to TRBJ2-5; D unclear. The CDR3 covers 16 residues. Trimming left V 5 bases short and J 2 bases short, with 18 bases between. The CDR3 DNA reads TGTGCCAGCAGTCCTGGGTCATCGGACGGACAAGAGACCCAGTACTTC. Protein sequence: CASSPGSSDGQETQYF.

This clonotype was counted only a few times. The genes are TRBV4-3 and TRBJ2-3, with 8 bases identical to TRBD2. V gave up 0 bases and J gave up 3 bases; unmatched junction bases: 5. The CDR3 runs 16 residues. CDR1 and CDR2 from the germline V gene are LGHNA and YSLEER. The CDR3 nucleotides read TGCGCCAGCAGCCAAGATACCGGGAGGGGTACAGATACGCAGTATTTT. Protein sequence: CASSQDTGRGTDTQYF.